This T cell receptor (beta chain) came from a study of T cells in Graves' hyperthyroidism and ophthalmopathy. Study observations and caveats: The model foresaw ophthalmopathy a median 6.5 months prior to onset.

Turning to this clonotype: Its matching antigen is unknown.

RNA transcripts provided the source from which TCR beta CDR3 regions were amplified. First-round RT-PCR targeting the TCR CDR3 was performed with the HTBI primer set. TCRdb reprocessed the multiplex PCR reads with MiXCR, giving one entry per CDR3 protein. The data show over 700,000 distinct CDR3 sequences, over 35% seen once. Orbital computed tomography, thyroid ultrasound, serum thyroxine and TRAb, and clinical symptoms together informed the diagnoses. V was pared by 3 bases and J by 5 bases, with 20 bases between. This CDR3 is built from 17 residues. The V gene's germline CDR1 is SNHLY and CDR2 FYNNEI.

This chain connects TRBV2 to TRBJ1-5; D is possibly TRBD1 (6 bases). This sequence was found in a man aged 18-30 years with Graves' hyperthyroidism. Source material: blood. CDR3 loop: CASSDRDGGPGDQPQHF. The CDR3 DNA is TGTGCCAGCAGTGACCGGGACGGGGGACCAGGGGATCAGCCCCAGCATTTT. The full variable domain, with the rest looked up from reference TRBV2 and TRBJ1-5, is EPEVTQTPSHQVTQMGQEVILRCVPISNHLYFYWYRQILGQKVEFLVSFYNNEISEKSEIFDDQFSVERPDGSNFTLKIRSTKLEDSAMYFCASSDRDGGPGDQPQHFGDGTRLSIL.